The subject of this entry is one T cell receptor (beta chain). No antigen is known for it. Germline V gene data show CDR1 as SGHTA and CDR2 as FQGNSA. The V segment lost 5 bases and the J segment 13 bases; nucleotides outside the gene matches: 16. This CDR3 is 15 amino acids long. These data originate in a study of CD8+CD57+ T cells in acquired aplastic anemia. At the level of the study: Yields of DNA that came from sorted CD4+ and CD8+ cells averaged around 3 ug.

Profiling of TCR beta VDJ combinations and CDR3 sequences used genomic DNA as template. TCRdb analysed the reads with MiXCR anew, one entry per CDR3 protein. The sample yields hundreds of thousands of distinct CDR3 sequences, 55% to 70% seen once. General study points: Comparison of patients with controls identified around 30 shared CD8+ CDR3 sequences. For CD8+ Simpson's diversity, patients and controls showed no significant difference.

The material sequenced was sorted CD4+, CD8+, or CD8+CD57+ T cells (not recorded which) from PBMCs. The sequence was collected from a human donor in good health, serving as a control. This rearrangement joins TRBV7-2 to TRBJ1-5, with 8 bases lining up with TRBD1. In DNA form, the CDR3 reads TGTGCCAGCAGCCTTAACGGACAGGGCACAGATACGCAGCATTTT. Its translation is CASSLNGQGTDTQHF.